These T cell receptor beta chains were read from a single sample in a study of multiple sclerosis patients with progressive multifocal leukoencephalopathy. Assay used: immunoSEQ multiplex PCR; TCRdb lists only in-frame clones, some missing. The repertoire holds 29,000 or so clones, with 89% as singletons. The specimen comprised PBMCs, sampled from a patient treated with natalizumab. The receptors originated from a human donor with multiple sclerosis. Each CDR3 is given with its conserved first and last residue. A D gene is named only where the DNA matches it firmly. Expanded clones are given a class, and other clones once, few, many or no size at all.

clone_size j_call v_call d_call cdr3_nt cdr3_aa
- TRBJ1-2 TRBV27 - TGTGCCAGCAGTCCCTCGCAGGGCTTCCATGGCTACACCTTC CASSPSQGFHGYTF
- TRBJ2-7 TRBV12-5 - TGTGCTAGTGGTTTGCTAAAGGGGGGGGCCGAATCCTACGAGCAGTACTTC CASGLLKGGAESYEQYF
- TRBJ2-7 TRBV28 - TGTGCCAGCAGTCCCCCGGGAGGACAGGGTACCTACGAGCAGTACTTC CASSPPGGQGTYEQYF
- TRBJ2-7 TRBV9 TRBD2 TGTGCCAGCAGCGCGGGGAGCGGGGAACAGTACTTC CASSAGSGEQYF
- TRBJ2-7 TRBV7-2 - TGTGCCAGCAGCTTAAAGGGCGGCTACGAGCAGTACTTC CASSLKGGYEQYF
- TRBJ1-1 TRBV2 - TGTGCCAGCAGTATCCGGAACACTGAAGCTTTCTTT CASSIRNTEAFF
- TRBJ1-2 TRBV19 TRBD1 TGTGCCACCGCCGGGACAGGGGGCATTAACTATGGCTACACCTTC CATAGTGGINYGYTF
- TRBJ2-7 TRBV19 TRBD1 TGTGCCAGTAGCCTAGGACAGGGAAACGAGCAGTACTTC CASSLGQGNEQYF
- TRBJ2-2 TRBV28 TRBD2 TGTGCCAGCAGTTTCCCCGGCGGGAGGGGTAACACCGGGGAGCTGTTTTTT CASSFPGGRGNTGELFF
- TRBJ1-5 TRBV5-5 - TGTGCCAGCAGCCCCACCCGGGACGGAAATCAGCCCCAGCATTTT CASSPTRDGNQPQHF
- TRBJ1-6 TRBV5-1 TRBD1 TGCGCCAGCAGCAGAGGACAGGATAATTCACCCCTCCACTTT CASSRGQDNSPLHF
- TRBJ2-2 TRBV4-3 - TGCGCCAGCAGCCAAGATAAGGGGTGGGAGGGGGCAGTTCGGAACACCGGGGAGCTGTTTTTT CASSQDKGWEGAVRNTGELFF
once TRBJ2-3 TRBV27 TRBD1 TGTGCCAGCAGATGGGGACAGGGAAGTGGCGCAGATACGCAGTATTTT CASRWGQGSGADTQYF
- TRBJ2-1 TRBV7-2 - TGTGCCAGCAGCCCCAGACCCCAGGGGCGGGAGCAGTTCTTC CASSPRPQGREQFF
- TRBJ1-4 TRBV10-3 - TGTGCCATCAAGGGCAATAATGAAAAACTGTTTTTT CAIKGNNEKLFF
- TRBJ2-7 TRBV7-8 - TGTGCCAGCAGCCGGAGACTAGATCTGGACGAGCAGTACTTC CASSRRLDLDEQYF
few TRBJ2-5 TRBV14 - TGTGCCAGCAGCCAAGAGGGACAGGCTAGCGGGAAGGAGGTGACCCAGTACTTC CASSQEGQASGKEVTQYF
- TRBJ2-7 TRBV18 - TGTGCCAGCTCACGTGGGACATCACCGGACGAGCAGTACTTC CASSRGTSPDEQYF
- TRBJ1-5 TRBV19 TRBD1 TGTGCCAGTAGGGTCCAGGGGGTCATCAATCAGCCCCAGCATTTT CASRVQGVINQPQHF
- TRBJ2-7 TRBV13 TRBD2 TGTGCCAGCAGCAGCGGGACGGTCGCCTACGAGCAGTACTTC CASSSGTVAYEQYF